Below, 30 T cell receptor beta chains from the same sample are listed, as sequenced in a study of blood T cell repertoires in COVID-19. Profiling relied on immunoSEQ multiplex PCR, and the TCRdb table lists in-frame clones only, not all of them. Of approximately 670,000 clones in the sample, over 80% are singletons; the top ten hold roughly 0.25%. Sequences were obtained from peripheral blood. These receptors originate from a woman under 30 with acute or convalescent COVID-19.

This chain joins TRBV30 and TRBJ1-2, with D tentatively TRBD1 (6 bases). CDR3 length: 13 residues. V was pared by 4 bases and J by 5 bases, with 14 bases between. CDR1 is GTSNPN, CDR2 SVGIG, per germline (reference sequence). CDR3 sequence: CAWTPGQSYGYTF. The CDR3 nucleotides are TGTGCCTGGACCCCCGGACAGTCTTATGGCTACACCTTC.

V and J are TRBV5-1 and TRBJ2-1; 7 nucleotides agree with TRBD2. The J segment lost 2 bases and the V segment lost 4 bases, leaving 0 bases of the junction unmatched. The CDR3 runs to 13 residues. In germline, CDR1 is SGHRS, CDR2 YFSETQ. As DNA, the CDR3 is TGCGCCAGCAGCGGGACTACCTACAATGAGCAGTTCTTC. Protein product: CASSGTTYNEQFF.

The rearrangement uses TRBV3-1 (or the pseudogene TRBV3-2) and TRBJ1-2; 7 nucleotides align to TRBD1. The CDR3 sequence is 13 residues long. Trimming cost V 4 bases and J 5 bases; bases outside gene matches: 4. Germline-derived CDR1 and CDR2 are LGHDT and YNNKEL (reference sequence). CDR3 DNA sequence: TGTGCCAGCAGCCCCAGACAGGGATATGGCTACACCTTC. Translation gives CASSPRQGYGYTF.

The chain links TRBV6-5 to TRBJ2-2; 8 bases line up with TRBD2. J was trimmed by 0 bases and V by 7 bases; bases with no gene match: 4. CDR1 is MNHEY, CDR2 SVGAGI, per germline. The CDR3 covers 15 residues. The CDR3 here is CASTQRGPNTGELFF. CDR3 coding DNA: TGTGCCAGCACCCAGCGGGGGCCGAACACCGGGGAGCTGTTTTTT.

The genes are TRBV9 and TRBJ1-1; 7 nucleotides line up with TRBD1. With V trimmed by 1 base and J by 5 bases, 8 bases remained unmatched. Germline V gives CDR1 SGDLS, CDR2 YYNGEE. CDR3 size: 15 residues. This CDR3 is CASSVSRTGGTEAFF. The CDR3 nucleotides read TGTGCCAGCAGCGTATCCAGGACAGGTGGAACTGAAGCTTTCTTT. Full variable domain (outside the CDR3, taken from reference TRBV9 and TRBJ1-1): DSGVTQTPKHLITATGQRVTLRCSPRSGDLSVYWYQQSLDQGLQFLIQYYNGEERAKGNILERFSAQQFPDLHSELNLSSLELGDSALYFCASSVSRTGGTEAFFGQGTRLTVV.

V and J are TRBV4-2 and TRBJ1-3, with 7 bases fitting TRBD1. The CDR3 loop spans 13 amino acids. In germline, CDR1 is LGHNA, CDR2 YNFKEQ. The J segment lost 6 bases and the V segment lost 6 bases, leaving 5 bases of the junction unmatched. The CDR3 region is CASRRTGQNTIYF. CDR3 bases: TGTGCCAGCAGACGGACAGGACAAAACACCATATATTTT.

The chain carries TRBV12-3 or TRBV12-4 and TRBJ2-7; no reliable D call. Trimming stripped 6 bases from V and 2 bases from J, with 11 bases between. The CDR3 spans 13 residues. Here the CDR3 reads CASSPEPTYEQYF. CDR3 coding DNA: TGTGCCAGCAGCCCCGAACCTACCTACGAGCAGTACTTC.

The CDR3 is CASSWGQGIGEQFF. The CDR3 coding sequence is TGCGCCAGCAGCTGGGGACAGGGGATCGGTGAGCAGTTCTTC. This chain connects TRBV5-1 to TRBJ2-1; TRBD1 matches 10 bases. CDR3 length equals 14 residues. Per germline, CDR1 SGHRS and CDR2 YFSETQ. V was pared by 3 bases and J by 9 bases, with 6 bases of the junction left unmatched.

The chain carries TRBV6-2 or TRBV6-3 and TRBJ2-2; the D gene is possibly TRBD1 (6 bases). Trimming took off 4 bases at V and 6 bases at J, with 18 bases between the two ends. This CDR3 is 16 amino acids long. Germline loops: CDR1 MNHEY, CDR2 SVGEGT. The CDR3 sequence: CASSSLSPRGPGELFF. In nucleotides, the CDR3 is TGTGCCAGCAGTTCTCTTAGCCCCAGGGGACCCGGGGAGCTGTTTTTT.

This chain connects TRBV3-1 (or the pseudogene TRBV3-2) to TRBJ2-6; D may be TRBD2 (5 bases). The CDR3 sequence is 15 residues long. V lost 1 base to trimming and J lost 4 bases, with 8 bases between them. Germline assignment: CDR1 LGHDT and CDR2 YNNKEL (reference sequence). CDR3 sequence (DNA): TGTGCCAGCAGCCAAGGCACGGGGGGGGCCAACGTCCTGACTTTC. This encodes CASSQGTGGANVLTF.

The CDR3 region has the DNA TGCGCCAGCAGCGCTACAGGGGCGAACGGCTACACCTTC. Protein product: CASSATGANGYTF. The chain has TRBV5-1 and TRBJ1-2, with 7 bases lining up with TRBD1. This CDR3 has 13 residues. Per the germline V gene, CDR1 is SGHRS and CDR2 is YFSETQ. Germline trimming cut 4 bases from V and 8 bases from J; bases unmatched to any gene: 8.

As regards this clone: Other DNA sequences in the sample encode the same CDR3. J is TRBJ1-1 and V is TRBV27, with 9 positions matching TRBD1. The V and J ends lost 5 bases and 2 bases, in that order; junction bases with no gene match: 3. Germline assignment: CDR1 MNHEY and CDR2 SMNVEV (reference sequence). The CDR3 runs to 14 residues. The CDR3 bases are TGTGCCAGCAGTCTGGGACAGGGTAACACTGAAGCTTTCTTT. It specifies CASSLGQGNTEAFF.

Of note for this clone: Other nucleotide sequences in the sample specify the same CDR3. The genes are TRBV28 and TRBJ1-1; D call uncertain. The CDR3 is made up of 12 amino acids. V was clipped by 4 bases and J by 2 bases, with 5 bases between them. Germline CDR1 and CDR2: MDHEN and SYDVKM. The CDR3 loop reads CASSSSNTEAFF. CDR3 DNA sequence: TGTGCCAGCAGTTCCTCTAACACTGAAGCTTTCTTT.

The chain has TRBV11-2 and TRBJ2-7, with 9 nucleotides matching TRBD1. The CDR3 consists of 17 residues. Germline V gives CDR1 SGHAT, CDR2 FQNNGV. J was trimmed by 1 base and V by 5 bases; bases with no gene match: 12. Here the CDR3 reads CASSILQGAQLSYEQYF. The DNA of the CDR3 is TGTGCCAGCAGCATCCTACAGGGGGCTCAGCTTTCCTACGAGCAGTACTTC.

This chain connects TRBV7-2 to TRBJ1-5; D unresolved. Per germline, CDR1 SGHTA and CDR2 FQGNSA. This CDR3 has 12 residues. V dropped 3 bases and J dropped 4 bases, with 4 bases sitting between them. In DNA form, the CDR3 reads TGTGCCAGCAGCTTCCCAAATCAGCCCCAGCATTTT. Its translation is CASSFPNQPQHF.

The chain carries TRBV11-1 and TRBJ2-7; D gene uncertain. Germline-derived CDR1 and CDR2 are SGHAT and FQDESV (reference sequence). The CDR3 is 13 amino acids. V shed 5 bases and J shed 7 bases, with 15 bases lying between them. Here the CDR3 DNA reads TGTGCCAGCAGCGTAGGACCGTTGAGGGAGCAGTACTTC. Its translation is CASSVGPLREQYF.

This chain uses TRBV9 with TRBJ2-4; the match to TRBD2 covers 11 bases. Trimming cost V 4 bases and J 1 base; bases outside gene matches: 16. In germline, CDR1 is SGDLS, CDR2 YYNGEE. This CDR3 region has 20 residues. The CDR3 reads CASSLRGNSGGAVAKNIQYF. For the CDR3, the DNA is TGTGCCAGCAGCTTAAGAGGAAATAGCGGGGGGGCTGTGGCCAAAAACATTCAGTACTTC.

The chain uses TRBV7-9 and TRBJ2-7, with 7 nucleotides matching TRBD2. The junction had 9 bases not matched to a gene; V was cut back by 5 bases and J by 2 bases. The CDR3 runs 15 residues. Germline values: CDR1 SEHNR, CDR2 FQNEAQ (reference sequence). The chain's CDR3 is CASSQPSGAPYEQYF. The CDR3 coding sequence is TGTGCCAGCAGCCAGCCGAGCGGGGCCCCCTACGAGCAGTACTTC.

This clone was found a few times. V usage is TRBV24-1 and J usage is TRBJ2-5; no definite D call. Germline CDR1 and CDR2: KGHDR and SFDVKD. V was trimmed by 3 bases and J by 5 bases, leaving 21 bases between them. The CDR3 is made up of 17 amino acids. CDR3 amino acids: CATSDPSTGGWWETQYF. The CDR3 DNA is TGTGCCACCAGTGATCCCTCCACCGGCGGCTGGTGGGAGACCCAGTACTTC.

The rearrangement uses TRBV30 and TRBJ1-2; D is possibly TRBD1 (5 bases). Germline CDR1 and CDR2: GTSNPN and SVGIG (reference sequence). This CDR3 has 11 amino acids. V was shortened by 7 bases and J by 5 bases, with 11 bases between the two germline ends. The CDR3 nucleotides read TGTGCCTATGGGGGGAGTTATGGCTACACCTTC. This encodes CAYGGSYGYTF. The variable domain in full, with the rest retrieved from reference TRBV30 and TRBJ1-2, is SQTIHQWPATLVQPVGSPLSLECTVEGTSNPNLYWYRQAAGRGLQLLFYSVGIGQISSEVPQNLSASRPQDRQFILSSKKLLLSDSGFYLCAYGGSYGYTFGSGTRLTVV.

V is TRBV7-8 and J is TRBJ1-3; D possibly corresponds to TRBD1 (6 bases). Per the germline V gene, CDR1 is SGHVS and CDR2 is FQNEAQ. The length of the CDR3 is 15 residues. Deletions cut 5 bases from V and 0 bases from J, with 11 bases between. CDR3 in DNA: TGTGCCAGCAGCCCTACGACAGGCTCTGGAAACACCATATATTTT. This codes for CASSPTTGSGNTIYF.

This clone was seen a single time. The rearrangement joins TRBV14 to TRBJ1-3; D remains ambiguous. CDR1 SGHDN and CDR2 FVKESK come from the germline V gene. The CDR3 has 16 residues. V was cut by 4 bases and J by 0 bases, with 13 bases left in between. The CDR3 DNA reads TGTGCCAGCAGCCCCCGAAGGAGGGACTCTGGAAACACCATATATTTT. Its protein is CASSPRRRDSGNTIYF.

The V and J genes are TRBV4-1 and TRBJ1-1; 8 bases are a match to TRBD1. CDR1 is MGHRA, CDR2 YSYEKL, per germline. The J segment lost 7 bases and the V segment lost 5 bases, leaving 12 bases of the junction unmatched. This CDR3 has 15 amino acids. The CDR3 DNA follows: TGCGCCAGCAGCGGTGGGACAGGCGGTTTTAGTGAAGCTTTCTTT. Amino acid sequence: CASSGGTGGFSEAFF.

Of note for this clone: The same CDR3 arises from other DNA sequences in this sample as well. The chain joins TRBV7-9 to TRBJ1-6; D call uncertain. Germline-derived CDR1 and CDR2 are SEHNR and FQNEAQ (reference sequence). The CDR3 has 14 amino acids. V shed 1 base and J shed 3 bases, with 4 bases lying between them. This CDR3 reads CASSLDSYNSPLHF. The DNA for the CDR3 is TGTGCCAGCAGCTTAGACAGCTATAATTCACCCCTCCACTTT.

This clone was seen once. The rearrangement uses TRBV11-2 and TRBJ2-1, with a possible D match to TRBD2 (6 bases). V lost 0 bases to trimming and J lost 3 bases, with 24 bases between them. There are 20 residues in the CDR3. CDR1 and CDR2 (germline): SGHAT, FQNNGV. CDR3 loop: CASSLDGRDSSRGRYNEQFF. Written as DNA, the CDR3 is TGTGCCAGCAGCTTAGATGGTCGGGACTCTTCTAGGGGTCGCTACAATGAGCAGTTCTTC.

Only one count was recorded for this clone. The CDR3 protein is CASSSRTDSNTGELFF. Here the CDR3 DNA reads TGTGCCAGCAGCTCCCGGACGGACTCGAACACCGGGGAGCTGTTTTTT. The V call is TRBV9, the J call TRBJ2-2; D is perhaps TRBD2 (5 bases). Germline CDR1 and CDR2: SGDLS and YYNGEE. The CDR3 consists of 16 residues. Trimming removed 4 bases from V and 0 bases from J, with 13 bases in between.

The genes are TRBV7-8 and TRBJ2-7; TRBD1 is a possible D gene (7 bases). V shed 1 base and J shed 3 bases, with 13 bases lying between them. Germline values: CDR1 SGHVS, CDR2 FQNEAQ. The CDR3 loop spans 15 amino acids. CDR3 loop: CASSLGSQGGYEQYF. CDR3 sequence (DNA): TGTGCCAGCAGCTTAGGAAGCCAGGGGGGCTACGAGCAGTACTTC. Together with reference TRBV7-8 and TRBJ2-7, the CDR3 gives the full variable domain: GAGVSQSPRYKVAKRGQDVALRCDPISGHVSLFWYQQALGQGPEFLTYFQNEAQLDKSGLPSDRFFAERPEGSVSTLKIQRTQQEDSAVYLCASSLGSQGGYEQYFGPGTRLTVT.

The genes are TRBV7-9 and TRBJ2-1, with TRBD1 matching 7 bases. This CDR3 has 13 amino acids. CDR1 SEHNR and CDR2 FQNEAQ come from the germline V gene (reference sequence). J lost 6 bases, V lost 5 bases, and 4 bases had no gene match. CDR3 nucleotides: TGTGCCAGCAGCGGATACAGGGGCAATGAGCAGTTCTTC. Its translation: CASSGYRGNEQFF.

To note about this clone: Within the sample, other DNA sequences also encode this same CDR3. The chain combines TRBV4-1 with TRBJ2-2, with TRBD1 as a possible D gene (5 bases). With 1 base removed from V and 1 base from J, the gap between germline ends came to 7 bases. The CDR3 length is 15 residues. Germline lookup yields CDR1 MGHRA and CDR2 YSYEKL. As DNA, the CDR3 is TGCGCCAGCAGCCAAGGCCAGGGGAACACCGGGGAGCTGTTTTTT. Encoded protein: CASSQGQGNTGELFF.

The V gene is TRBV18, the J gene TRBJ1-1; TRBD1 aligns across 8 bases. The CDR3 has 16 residues. Germline V CDR1 and CDR2: KGHSH, LQKENI. With V trimmed by 6 bases and J by 3 bases, 12 bases remained unmatched. The CDR3 DNA sequence: TGTGCCAGCTCGCCCCGCAGGGGGCTTAAGGACACTGAAGCTTTCTTT. This encodes CASSPRRGLKDTEAFF.